Listed below are T cell receptor beta chains from one sample, sequenced in a study of T cells in tuberculosis. Assay used: immunoSEQ multiplex PCR; TCRdb lists only in-frame clones, some missing. The sample yields around 30,000 clones, 90% seen once. Sequenced: PBMCs. The receptor source for this set is a donor aged 10-29 years with latent tuberculosis or without tuberculosis infection. Each CDR3 is given with its conserved first and last residue. Each record gives: clone size, D gene, CDR3 length, V gene, J gene, CDR3 DNA, CDR3 protein. D genes are given only for firm matches. Expanded clones are given a class, and other clones once, few, many or no size at all.

size: -
D: TRBD1
length: 14
V: TRBV5-1
J: TRBJ1-1
DNA: TGCGCCAGCAGCCTCCGGGACAGGGTGATTGAAGCTTTCTTT
CDR3: CASSLRDRVIEAFF

size: -
D: TRBD1
length: 14
V: TRBV6-5
J: TRBJ2-3
DNA: TGTGCCAGCAGTTATCAGGGGGTCACAGATACGCAGTATTTT
CDR3: CASSYQGVTDTQYF

size: -
D: -
length: 15
V: TRBV15
J: TRBJ2-2
DNA: TGTGCCACCAGCAGAGACAGGCCCCTTACCGGGGAGCTGTTTTTT
CDR3: CATSRDRPLTGELFF

size: -
D: -
length: 13
V: TRBV29-1
J: TRBJ1-5
DNA: TGCAGCGTTGAACCAGGGCTAAATCAGCCCCAGCATTTT
CDR3: CSVEPGLNQPQHF

size: -
D: TRBD2
length: 11
V: TRBV9
J: TRBJ2-7
DNA: TGTGCCAGCAGCGCGGGAGGCGAGCAGTACTTC
CDR3: CASSAGGEQYF

size: -
D: -
length: 16
V: TRBV10-1
J: TRBJ1-1
DNA: TGCGCCAGCAGTGAGAGTCTGGGCAAGTACTTCACTGAAGCTTTCTTT
CDR3: CASSESLGKYFTEAFF

size: -
D: TRBD1
length: 14
V: TRBV27
J: TRBJ1-2
DNA: TGTGCCAGCAACGGACAGGGCAAGGTCTATGGCTACACCTTC
CDR3: CASNGQGKVYGYTF

size: -
D: TRBD2
length: 16
V: TRBV5-6
J: TRBJ2-7
DNA: TGTGCCAGCAGCCCCCTAAGGGTTAGCGGGGACTACGAGCAGTACTTC
CDR3: CASSPLRVSGDYEQYF

size: -
D: -
length: 16
V: TRBV4-3
J: TRBJ2-3
DNA: TGCGCCAGCAGCCAAGATGGAGACAGGAGGACAGATACGCAGTATTTT
CDR3: CASSQDGDRRTDTQYF

size: -
D: TRBD1
length: 13
V: TRBV5-4
J: TRBJ2-1
DNA: TGTGCCAGCAGCTACACAGGGGGCGGTGAGCAGTTCTTC
CDR3: CASSYTGGGEQFF

size: -
D: -
length: 13
V: TRBV2
J: TRBJ1-5
DNA: TGTGCCAGCAGTGATTGGGGGGACCAGCCCCAGCATTTT
CDR3: CASSDWGDQPQHF

size: -
D: TRBD2
length: 17
V: TRBV13
J: TRBJ2-3
DNA: TGTGCCAGCAGCCCCGAGGGAATAGCGGGGGGGCAAGATACGCAGTATTTT
CDR3: CASSPEGIAGGQDTQYF

size: -
D: TRBD1
length: 13
V: TRBV23-1
J: TRBJ1-2
DNA: TGCGCCAGCAGCGGACAGGGGAACTATGGCTACACCTTC
CDR3: CASSGQGNYGYTF

size: -
D: TRBD1
length: 15
V: TRBV4-1
J: TRBJ1-4
DNA: TGCGCCAGCAGCCACGGACAGGGGGGCGGTGAAAAACTGTTTTTT
CDR3: CASSHGQGGGEKLFF

size: -
D: -
length: 13
V: TRBV6-6
J: TRBJ1-2
DNA: TGTGCCAGCAGTTACAAGCTTTTCATGGGCTACACCTTC
CDR3: CASSYKLFMGYTF

size: -
D: -
length: 18
V: TRBV11-2
J: TRBJ2-1
DNA: TGTGCCAGCAGCCCCCCCTTTAGGGGCGCCCGGTTATTGCATGAGCAGTTCTTC
CDR3: CASSPPFRGARLLHEQFF

size: -
D: -
length: 17
V: TRBV7-9
J: TRBJ1-2
DNA: TGTGCCAGCAGATCGGACGGCCGGGAGGGGACACTCTATGGCTACACCTTC
CDR3: CASRSDGREGTLYGYTF

size: -
D: -
length: 15
V: TRBV19
J: TRBJ2-3
DNA: TGTGCCAGTACTACGACAGGGAGGAGCACAGATACGCAGTATTTT
CDR3: CASTTTGRSTDTQYF

size: -
D: TRBD2
length: 13
V: TRBV15
J: TRBJ2-5
DNA: TGTGCCACCAGAGCTAGCGGTGTGGAGACCCAGTACTTC
CDR3: CATRASGVETQYF

size: once
D: TRBD2
length: 13
V: TRBV2
J: TRBJ2-5
DNA: TGTGCCAGCACGCGGGGGGGCCCGGAGACCCAGTACTTC
CDR3: CASTRGGPETQYF

size: once
D: TRBD2
length: 16
V: TRBV14
J: TRBJ2-4
DNA: TGTGCCAGCAGCCAAGCGGGGGGATGGGCCAAAAACATTCAGTACTTC
CDR3: CASSQAGGWAKNIQYF

size: -
D: TRBD1
length: 13
V: TRBV2
J: TRBJ1-2
DNA: TGTGCCAGCACGGGACAGCTAATCTATGGCTACACCTTC
CDR3: CASTGQLIYGYTF

size: -
D: TRBD1
length: 19
V: TRBV5-6
J: TRBJ2-6
DNA: TGTGCCAGCAGCCGAACCTTGGACAGGGTAGTAAATGGGGCCAACGTCCTGACTTTC
CDR3: CASSRTLDRVVNGANVLTF

size: -
D: TRBD1
length: 17
V: TRBV10-3
J: TRBJ1-5
DNA: TGTGCCACCGCCGGGACAGGGGGTAGTACGGGGGATCAGCCCCAGCATTTT
CDR3: CATAGTGGSTGDQPQHF

size: -
D: TRBD2
length: 14
V: TRBV6-6
J: TRBJ2-7
DNA: TGTGCCAGCAGTTACGGCGGGAGCCACTACGAGCAGTACTTC
CDR3: CASSYGGSHYEQYF

size: -
D: TRBD1
length: 15
V: TRBV7-2
J: TRBJ1-1
DNA: TGTGCCAGCAGCAGTCCGGGACAGGGGGACACTGAAGCTTTCTTT
CDR3: CASSSPGQGDTEAFF

size: -
D: TRBD1
length: 14
V: TRBV9
J: TRBJ2-5
DNA: TGTGCCAGCAGCGGACAACAGGGGCGGGAGACCCAGTACTTC
CDR3: CASSGQQGRETQYF

size: -
D: TRBD1
length: 16
V: TRBV5-5
J: TRBJ2-3
DNA: TGTGCCAGCAGCTTCATCAGGGGGCAAGAGGTAGATACGCAGTATTTT
CDR3: CASSFIRGQEVDTQYF

size: -
D: TRBD2
length: 16
V: TRBV5-1
J: TRBJ2-3
DNA: TGCGCCAGCAGCACAGGGACTAGCGGGCAAACAGATACGCAGTATTTT
CDR3: CASSTGTSGQTDTQYF

size: -
D: -
length: 18
V: TRBV4-1
J: TRBJ2-7
DNA: TGCGCCAGCAGCCAAGATCGTACCGGACAGCTGAAAACCTACGAGCAGTACTTC
CDR3: CASSQDRTGQLKTYEQYF

size: -
D: -
length: 13
V: TRBV6-5
J: TRBJ2-7
DNA: TGTGCCAGTTCCTGGGACACCACCTACGAGCAGTACTTC
CDR3: CASSWDTTYEQYF

size: -
D: TRBD2
length: 15
V: TRBV2
J: TRBJ2-3
DNA: TGTGCCAGCAGCGAGAGCGGGGGGGTCACAGATACGCAGTATTTT
CDR3: CASSESGGVTDTQYF

size: few
D: -
length: 15
V: TRBV5-1
J: TRBJ2-3
DNA: TGCGCCAGCAGCATAGGAGGGGTCGAGACAGATACGCAGTATTTT
CDR3: CASSIGGVETDTQYF

size: -
D: -
length: 15
V: TRBV7-6
J: TRBJ2-7
DNA: TGTGCCAGCAGCTTAGATAGGCTGGGCACCAACGAGCAGTACTTC
CDR3: CASSLDRLGTNEQYF

size: few
D: -
length: 17
V: TRBV15
J: TRBJ2-3
DNA: TGTGCCACCAGCAGACTAGACAGTTCCCCCTCCACAGATACGCAGTATTTT
CDR3: CATSRLDSSPSTDTQYF

size: -
D: -
length: 13
V: TRBV5-5
J: TRBJ1-2
DNA: TGTGCCTCAACTAGGGGGACCAACTATGGCTACACCTTC
CDR3: CASTRGTNYGYTF

size: -
D: TRBD2
length: 16
V: TRBV19
J: TRBJ2-7
DNA: TGTGCCAGTAGTAGGGGACTAGCCCAGAGCTCCTACGAGCAGTACTTC
CDR3: CASSRGLAQSSYEQYF